The subject of this entry is one TCR beta chain. No antigen is known for it. This entry belongs to a study of lymphopenia after photon versus proton radiotherapy. Study results and limitations: Photon-treated patients lost naive T cells and TCR diversity; proton-treated stayed stable. After lymphocyte nadir, photon-treated repertoires showed oligoclonal expansion, especially CD8+ Temra.

The V and J ends lost 6 bases and 4 bases, in that order; junction bases with no gene match: 2. The CDR3 contains 13 residues. Germline CDR1 reads SGHTA; CDR2 reads FQGNSA. Sequencing was performed with immunoSEQ multiplex PCR; in TCRdb, only in-frame clones are kept and a portion is missing. The sample comprises 22,000 or so clones, approximately 91% of which are singletons, and 7.5% to 9.5% rests with the top ten. This specimen consisted of peripheral blood, obtained from a patient treated with proton-based radiotherapy. The sequence came from a woman in her sixties or seventies with pancreatic cancer. Some clones in this sample may be carry-over from other donors' samples. The rearrangement links TRBV7-2 to TRBJ1-3; 8 nucleotides align to TRBD1. The CDR3 nucleotides are TGTGCCAGCAGTGGACAGGGAGGAAACACCATATATTTT. As protein: CASSGQGGNTIYF.